The next 16 T cell receptor beta chains were all read from a single sample in a study of shared T cell receptors in the human thymus. The data were produced by immunoSEQ multiplex PCR, yet TCRdb's version contains in-frame clones alone and is incomplete. The sample holds some 760,000 clones; approximately 83% are singletons and the top ten take 0.0095% to 0.013%. This sample also belongs to another study, concerning human thymus T cells.

The sequenced sample was thymocytes. These TCRs come from a girl less than two years old with a congenital heart defect.

The chain links TRBV5-6 to TRBJ2-1; 7 nucleotides align to TRBD1. Per germline, CDR1 SGHDT and CDR2 YYEEEE. With V trimmed by 2 bases and J by 6 bases, 8 bases remained unmatched. The CDR3 is 15 residues long. CDR3 in DNA: TGTGCCAGCAGCTTTGGAAGGGGGCGGGTCAATGAGCAGTTCTTC. This codes for CASSFGRGRVNEQFF.

This chain joins TRBV5-4 and TRBJ1-2, with D possibly being TRBD1 (6 bases). The V end lost 3 bases, the J end lost 3 bases, and 9 bases lay between the germline ends. The V gene's germline CDR1 is SGHNT and CDR2 YYREEE (reference sequence). The CDR3 contains 13 residues. CDR3 loop: CASSSGHHYGYTF. The CDR3 DNA follows: TGTGCCAGCAGCTCGGGACACCACTATGGCTACACCTTC.

The gene calls are TRBV5-6 and TRBJ2-7, with D possibly matching TRBD2 (5 bases). The CDR3 has 15 amino acids. Looked up from germline, CDR1 is SGHDT and CDR2 is YYEEEE. V lost 0 bases and J 0 bases, leaving 10 bases between the germline ends. The CDR3: CASSLVRGSSYEQYF. CDR3 nucleotide sequence: TGTGCCAGCAGCTTGGTACGGGGTAGCTCCTACGAGCAGTACTTC.

The chain employs TRBV30 and TRBJ1-5; 12 bases map to TRBD1. Looked up from germline, CDR1 is GTSNPN and CDR2 is SVGIG (reference sequence). V shed 3 bases and J 0 bases; nucleotides not matched to a gene: 6. The CDR3 runs to 17 residues. CDR3 bases: TGTGCCTGGAGGGGGACAGGGGGCGAAACTAGCAATCAGCCCCAGCATTTT. Its protein is CAWRGTGGETSNQPQHF.

The chain uses TRBV7-9 and TRBJ2-7; 8 bases match TRBD2. The V and J ends lost 5 bases and 5 bases, in that order; junction bases with no gene match: 14. CDR3 size: 16 residues. CDR1 is SEHNR, CDR2 FQNEAQ, per germline (reference sequence). CDR3 loop: CASSLPRGGAVHEQYF. The CDR3 DNA sequence: TGTGCCAGCAGCCTACCCCGGGGGGGGGCTGTACACGAGCAGTACTTC.

This chain connects TRBV30 to TRBJ1-5; 8 nucleotides align to TRBD1. CDR3 length equals 15 residues. The germline V gene has CDR1 GTSNPN and CDR2 SVGIG (reference sequence). The junction had 8 bases not matched to a gene; V was cut back by 3 bases and J by 4 bases. CDR3: CAWRQTGGGNQPQHF. DNA of the CDR3: TGTGCCTGGAGGCAAACAGGGGGAGGGAATCAGCCCCAGCATTTT. The variable domain in full, completed from reference TRBV30 and TRBJ1-5, reads SQTIHQWPATLVQPVGSPLSLECTVEGTSNPNLYWYRQAAGRGLQLLFYSVGIGQISSEVPQNLSASRPQDRQFILSSKKLLLSDSGFYLCAWRQTGGGNQPQHFGDGTRLSIL.

Comment on this clone: Within the sample, other DNA sequences also encode this same CDR3. V and J are TRBV14 and TRBJ1-1, with D perhaps matching TRBD1 (6 bases). Germline V gives CDR1 SGHDN, CDR2 FVKESK. CDR3 length equals 13 residues. The V end lost 4 bases, the J end lost 1 base, and 7 bases lay between the germline ends. CDR3 sequence reads: CASSRGQNTEAFF. The CDR3 DNA sequence: TGTGCCAGCAGCCGGGGACAGAACACTGAAGCTTTCTTT.

CDR3 amino acids: CASSFPSEGQANTEAFF. The CDR3 DNA is TGTGCCAGCAGCTTCCCTTCTGAAGGACAGGCGAACACTGAAGCTTTCTTT. This chain connects TRBV5-5 to TRBJ1-1; 7 nucleotides agree with TRBD1. The V segment lost 2 bases and the J segment 1 base; nucleotides outside the gene matches: 11. CDR3 length: 17 residues. Germline CDR1 is SGHKS and CDR2 is YYEKEE (reference sequence).

V gene TRBV2 combines with J gene TRBJ1-1; perhaps TRBD1 as D (5 bases). The length of the CDR3 is 16 residues. Trimming pared 3 bases from V and 2 bases from J, leaving 16 bases between. The germline V gene has CDR1 SNHLY and CDR2 FYNNEI. The CDR3 coding sequence is TGTGCCAGCAGTGATTGGCGGCAGGGTCAAAACACTGAAGCTTTCTTT. Translating it yields CASSDWRQGQNTEAFF.

The V call is TRBV14, the J call TRBJ2-7, with D perhaps matching TRBD2 (5 bases). The CDR3 consists of 16 residues. V was clipped by 0 bases and J by 0 bases, with 12 bases between them. Germline CDR1 and CDR2: SGHDN and FVKESK. The CDR3 protein is CASSQDSSLPSYEQYF. The CDR3 coding sequence is TGTGCCAGCAGCCAAGACTCTAGCCTCCCCTCCTACGAGCAGTACTTC.

The chain couples TRBV6-6 to TRBJ1-2; the D is unclear. Trimming removed 2 bases at V and 8 bases at J, with 15 bases between. This CDR3 has 14 amino acids. Germline CDR1 MNHNY, CDR2 SVGAGI (reference sequence). DNA of the CDR3: TGTGCCAGCAGTTACCGAGGTGGTCCAAACGGCTACACCTTC. Translating it yields CASSYRGGPNGYTF.

J is TRBJ1-2 and V is TRBV9, with 9 bases aligning to TRBD1. The CDR3 has 14 residues. Losses at the gene ends were 4 bases for V and 8 bases for J; bases not matched to a gene: 9. Germline lookup yields CDR1 SGDLS and CDR2 YYNGEE. The CDR3 loop is CASSPDRGISGYTF. The DNA for the CDR3 is TGTGCCAGCAGCCCGGACAGGGGAATCTCCGGCTACACCTTC.

The gene calls are TRBV4-1 and TRBJ1-3; TRBD1 matches 7 bases. The CDR3 spans 17 residues. The germline V gene encodes CDR1 MGHRA and CDR2 YSYEKL. V gave up 2 bases and J gave up 4 bases; unmatched junction bases: 11. This CDR3 is CASSQTQTGVSGNTIYF. CDR3 bases: TGCGCCAGCAGCCAAACCCAAACAGGGGTTAGCGGAAACACCATATATTTT.

This clone appeared a few times. CDR3 in amino acids: CSVVPYQRGGQETQYF. The CDR3 region has the DNA TGCAGCGTTGTTCCCTACCAGCGGGGGGGCCAAGAGACCCAGTACTTC. The genes are TRBV29-1 and TRBJ2-5; TRBD2 aligns across 10 bases. The ends lost 4 bases at V and 1 base at J; junction bases unmatched: 9. Germline CDR1 SQVTM, CDR2 ANQGSEA. The CDR3 extends over 16 amino acids.

The chain joins TRBV4-3 to TRBJ1-3; D ambiguous. V was shortened by 1 base and J by 4 bases, with 14 bases between the two germline ends. CDR1 is LGHNA and CDR2 is YSLEER in the germline V gene. The CDR3 spans 16 residues. In nucleotides, the CDR3 is TGCGCCAGCAGCCAAGTTGCAGTCGGGTTGGGAAACACCATATATTTT. Translation gives CASSQVAVGLGNTIYF.

The chain employs TRBV15 and TRBJ1-1; 9 positions match TRBD1. V trimming: 2 bases; J trimming: 9 bases; junction bases outside the gene matches: 10. The CDR3 is made up of 15 amino acids. Germline V gene lookup returns CDR1 LNHNV and CDR2 YYDKDF (reference sequence). The CDR3 here is CATSRPWEDRGKAFF. CDR3 sequence (DNA): TGTGCCACCAGCAGACCATGGGAGGACAGGGGAAAAGCTTTCTTT.